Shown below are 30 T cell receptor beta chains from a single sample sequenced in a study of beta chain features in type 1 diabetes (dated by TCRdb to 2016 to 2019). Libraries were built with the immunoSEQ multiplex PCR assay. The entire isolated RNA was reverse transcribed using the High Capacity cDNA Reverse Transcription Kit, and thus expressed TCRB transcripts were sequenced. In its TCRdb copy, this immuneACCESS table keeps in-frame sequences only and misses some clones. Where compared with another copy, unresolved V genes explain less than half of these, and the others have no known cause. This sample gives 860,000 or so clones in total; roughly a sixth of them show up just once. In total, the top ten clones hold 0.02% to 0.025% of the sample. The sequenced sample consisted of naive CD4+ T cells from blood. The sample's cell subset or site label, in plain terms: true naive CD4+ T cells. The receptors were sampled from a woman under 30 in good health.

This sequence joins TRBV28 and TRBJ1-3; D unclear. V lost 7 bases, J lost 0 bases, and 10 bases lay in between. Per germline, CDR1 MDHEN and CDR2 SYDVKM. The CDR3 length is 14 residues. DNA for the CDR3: TGTGCCAGCACCCGCGGTGGCTCTGGAAACACCATATATTTT. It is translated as CASTRGGSGNTIYF.

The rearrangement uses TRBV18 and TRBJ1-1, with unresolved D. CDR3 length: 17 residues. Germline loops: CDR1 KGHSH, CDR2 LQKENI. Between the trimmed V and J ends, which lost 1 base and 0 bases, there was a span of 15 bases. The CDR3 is CASSPRTSIAVNTEAFF. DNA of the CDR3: TGTGCCAGCTCACCACGAACGAGTATAGCGGTGAACACTGAAGCTTTCTTT.

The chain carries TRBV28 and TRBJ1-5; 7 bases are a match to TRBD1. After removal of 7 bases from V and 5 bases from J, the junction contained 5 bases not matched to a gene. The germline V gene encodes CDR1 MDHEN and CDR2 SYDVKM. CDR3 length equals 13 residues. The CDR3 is CASTYRGDQPQHF. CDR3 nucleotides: TGTGCCAGCACCTACAGGGGAGATCAGCCCCAGCATTTT.

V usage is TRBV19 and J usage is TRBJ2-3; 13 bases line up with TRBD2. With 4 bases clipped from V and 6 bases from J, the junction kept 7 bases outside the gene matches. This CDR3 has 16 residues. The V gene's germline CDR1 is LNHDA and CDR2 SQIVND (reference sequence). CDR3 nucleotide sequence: TGTGCCAGTAGTACGGGACTAGCGGGAAGTGTGGATACGCAGTATTTT. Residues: CASSTGLAGSVDTQYF.

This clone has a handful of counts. The CDR3 spells CSGSRVLTEAFF. The CDR3 coding sequence is TGCAGCGGTTCTCGGGTTCTCACTGAAGCTTTCTTT. This sequence joins TRBV29-1 and TRBJ1-1, with D hard to call. This CDR3 comprises 12 residues. Germline V CDR1 and CDR2: SQVTM, ANQGSEA. Deletions cut 7 bases from V and 4 bases from J, with 13 bases between.

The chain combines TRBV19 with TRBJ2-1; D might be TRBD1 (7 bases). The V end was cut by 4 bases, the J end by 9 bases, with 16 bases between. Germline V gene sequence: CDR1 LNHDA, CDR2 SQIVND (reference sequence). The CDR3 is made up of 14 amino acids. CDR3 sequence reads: CASSSQGGPVEQFF. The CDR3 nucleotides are TGTGCCAGTAGTAGCCAGGGGGGTCCGGTTGAGCAGTTCTTC.

The CDR3 reads CASSLIQGGGYGYTF. DNA of the CDR3: TGTGCCAGCAGCTTGATTCAAGGAGGTGGTTATGGCTACACCTTC. The chain has TRBV5-5 and TRBJ1-2; no clear D gene. Germline loops: CDR1 SGHKS, CDR2 YYEKEE (reference sequence). The germline V and J ends were trimmed by 1 base and 5 bases, with 15 bases remaining between them. CDR3 size: 15 residues.

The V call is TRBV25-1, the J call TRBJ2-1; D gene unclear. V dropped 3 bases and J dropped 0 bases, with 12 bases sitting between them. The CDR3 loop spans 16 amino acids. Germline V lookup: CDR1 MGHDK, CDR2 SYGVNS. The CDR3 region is CASSDSKGFSYNEQFF. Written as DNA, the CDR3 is TGTGCCAGCAGTGATAGTAAGGGTTTCTCCTACAATGAGCAGTTCTTC.

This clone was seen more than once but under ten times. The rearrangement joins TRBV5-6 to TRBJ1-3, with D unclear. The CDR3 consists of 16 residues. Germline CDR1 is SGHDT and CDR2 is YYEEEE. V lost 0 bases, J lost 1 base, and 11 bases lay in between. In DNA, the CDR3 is TGTGCCAGCAGCTTGGGACCAGCGGAATCTGGAAACACCATATATTTT. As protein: CASSLGPAESGNTIYF.

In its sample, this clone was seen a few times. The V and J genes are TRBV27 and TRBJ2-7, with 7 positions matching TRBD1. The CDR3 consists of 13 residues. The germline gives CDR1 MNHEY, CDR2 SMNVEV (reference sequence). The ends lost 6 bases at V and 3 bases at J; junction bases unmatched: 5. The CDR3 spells CASRETGFYEQYF. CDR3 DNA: TGTGCCAGCAGAGAGACAGGGTTCTACGAGCAGTACTTC.

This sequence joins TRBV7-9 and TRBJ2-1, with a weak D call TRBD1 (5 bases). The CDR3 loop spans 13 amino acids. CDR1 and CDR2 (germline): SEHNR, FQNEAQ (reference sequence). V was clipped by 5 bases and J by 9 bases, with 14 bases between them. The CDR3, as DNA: TGTGCCAGCAGCCCCCTAGTTGGGGCTGAGCAGTTCTTC. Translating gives CASSPLVGAEQFF.

The CDR3: CATSRGSGGAFLNTGELFF. The CDR3 DNA reads TGTGCCACCAGCAGAGGTTCAGGGGGCGCGTTTTTGAACACCGGGGAGCTGTTTTTT. V usage is TRBV15 and J usage is TRBJ2-2; TRBD1 matches at 8 bases. CDR1 is LNHNV, CDR2 YYDKDF, per germline (reference sequence). The V segment lost 1 base and the J segment 1 base; nucleotides outside the gene matches: 11. The CDR3 extends over 19 amino acids.

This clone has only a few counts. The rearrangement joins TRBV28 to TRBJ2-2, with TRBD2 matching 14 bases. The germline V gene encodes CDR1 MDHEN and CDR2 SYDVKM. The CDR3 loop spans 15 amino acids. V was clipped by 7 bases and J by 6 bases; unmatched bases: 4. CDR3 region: CASTRGLAGAGELFF. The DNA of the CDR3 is TGTGCCAGCACGCGGGGACTAGCGGGAGCCGGGGAGCTGTTTTTT.

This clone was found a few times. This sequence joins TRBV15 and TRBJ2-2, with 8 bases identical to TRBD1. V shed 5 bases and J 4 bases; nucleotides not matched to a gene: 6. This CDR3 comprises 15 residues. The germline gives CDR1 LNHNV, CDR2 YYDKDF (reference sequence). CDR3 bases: TGTGCCACCAGCGAGGGGACAGGACCCACCGGGGAGCTGTTTTTT. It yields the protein CATSEGTGPTGELFF.

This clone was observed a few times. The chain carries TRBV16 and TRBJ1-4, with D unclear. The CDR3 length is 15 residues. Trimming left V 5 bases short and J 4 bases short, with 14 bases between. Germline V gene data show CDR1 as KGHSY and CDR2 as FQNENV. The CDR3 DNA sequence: TGTGCCAGCAGCAACGGACGTAAACTTAATGAAAAACTGTTTTTT. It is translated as CASSNGRKLNEKLFF. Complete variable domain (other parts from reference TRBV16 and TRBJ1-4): GEEVAQTPKHLVRGEGQKAKLYCAPIKGHSYVFWYQQVLKNEFKFLISFQNENVFDETGMPKERFSAKCLPNSPCSLEIQATKLEDSAVYFCASSNGRKLNEKLFFGSGTQLSVL.

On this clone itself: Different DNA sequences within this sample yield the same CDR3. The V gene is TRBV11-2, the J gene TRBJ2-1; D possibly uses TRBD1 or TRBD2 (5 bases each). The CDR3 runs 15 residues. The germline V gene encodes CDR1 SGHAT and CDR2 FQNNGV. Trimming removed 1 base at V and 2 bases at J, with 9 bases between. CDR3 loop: CASSLVGGTYNEQFF. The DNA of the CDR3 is TGTGCCAGCAGCTTAGTTGGGGGAACCTACAATGAGCAGTTCTTC.

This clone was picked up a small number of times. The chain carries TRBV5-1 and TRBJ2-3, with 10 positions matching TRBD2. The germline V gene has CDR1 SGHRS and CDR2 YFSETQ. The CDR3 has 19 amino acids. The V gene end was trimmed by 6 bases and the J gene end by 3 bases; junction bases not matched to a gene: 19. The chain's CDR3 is CASTRGVAGGHRGTDTQYF. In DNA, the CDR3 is TGCGCCAGCACGCGAGGGGTAGCGGGAGGCCACCGCGGGACAGATACGCAGTATTTT.

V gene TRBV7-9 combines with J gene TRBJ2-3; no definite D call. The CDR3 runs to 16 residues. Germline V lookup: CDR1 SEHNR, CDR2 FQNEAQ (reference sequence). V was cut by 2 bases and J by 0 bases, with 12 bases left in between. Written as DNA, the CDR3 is TGTGCCAGCAGCTTATTCGGGTCCCCCAGCACAGATACGCAGTATTTT. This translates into CASSLFGSPSTDTQYF.

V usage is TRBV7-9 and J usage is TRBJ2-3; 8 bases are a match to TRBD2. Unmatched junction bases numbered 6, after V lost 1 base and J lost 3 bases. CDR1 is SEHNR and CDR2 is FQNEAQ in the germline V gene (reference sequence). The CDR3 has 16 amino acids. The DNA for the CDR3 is TGTGCCAGCAGCTTAGGGGTAGGCGGGAGGACAGATACGCAGTATTTT. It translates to CASSLGVGGRTDTQYF. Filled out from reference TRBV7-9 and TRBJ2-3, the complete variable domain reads DTGVSQNPRHKITKRGQNVTFRCDPISEHNRLYWYRQTLGQGPEFLTYFQNEAQLEKSRLLSDRFSAERPKGSFSTLEIQRTEQGDSAMYLCASSLGVGGRTDTQYFGPGTRLTVL.

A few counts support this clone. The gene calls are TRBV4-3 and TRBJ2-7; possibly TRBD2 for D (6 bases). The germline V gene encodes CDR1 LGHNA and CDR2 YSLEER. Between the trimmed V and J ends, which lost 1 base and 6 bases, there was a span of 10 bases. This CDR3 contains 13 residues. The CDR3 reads CASSQAYGGEQYF. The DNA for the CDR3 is TGCGCCAGCAGCCAAGCGTACGGGGGCGAGCAGTACTTC.

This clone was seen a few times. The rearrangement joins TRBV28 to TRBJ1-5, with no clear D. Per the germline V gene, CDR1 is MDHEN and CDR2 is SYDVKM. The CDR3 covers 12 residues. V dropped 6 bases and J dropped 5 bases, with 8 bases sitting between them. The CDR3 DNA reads TGTGCCAGCAGCCTTGAATATCAGCCCCAGCATTTT. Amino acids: CASSLEYQPQHF.

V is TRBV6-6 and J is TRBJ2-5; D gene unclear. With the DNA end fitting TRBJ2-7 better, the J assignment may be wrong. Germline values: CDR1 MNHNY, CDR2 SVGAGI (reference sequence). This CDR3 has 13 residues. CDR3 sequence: CASSYSHPDEQYF. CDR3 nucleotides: TGTGCCAGCAGTTACTCCCATCCTGACGAGCAGTACTTC.

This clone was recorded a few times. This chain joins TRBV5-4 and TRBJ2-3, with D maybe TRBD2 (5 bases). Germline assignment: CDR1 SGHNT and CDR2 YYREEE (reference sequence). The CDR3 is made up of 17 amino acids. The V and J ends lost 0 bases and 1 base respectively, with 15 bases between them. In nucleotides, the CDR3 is TGTGCCAGCAGCTTGGTTCTTCGGGGATTTGGCACAGATACGCAGTATTTT. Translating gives CASSLVLRGFGTDTQYF.

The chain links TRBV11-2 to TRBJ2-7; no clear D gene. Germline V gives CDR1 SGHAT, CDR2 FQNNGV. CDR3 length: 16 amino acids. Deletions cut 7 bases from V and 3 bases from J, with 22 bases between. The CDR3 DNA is TGTGCCAGCATGCCATCGGAGCTTTGGTGGTTCTACGAGCAGTACTTC. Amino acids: CASMPSELWWFYEQYF.

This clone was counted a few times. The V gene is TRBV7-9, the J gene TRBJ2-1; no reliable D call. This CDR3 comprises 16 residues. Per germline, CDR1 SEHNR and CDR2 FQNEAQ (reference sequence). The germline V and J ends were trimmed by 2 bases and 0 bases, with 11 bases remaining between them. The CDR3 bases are TGTGCCAGCAGCTTATTAGCCCAAAGCTCCTACAATGAGCAGTTCTTC. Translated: CASSLLAQSSYNEQFF.

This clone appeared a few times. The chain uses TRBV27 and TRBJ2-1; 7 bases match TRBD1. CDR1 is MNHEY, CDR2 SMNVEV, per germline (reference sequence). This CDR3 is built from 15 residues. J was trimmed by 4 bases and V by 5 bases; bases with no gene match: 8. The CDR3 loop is CASSLETGVYNEQFF. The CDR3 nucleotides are TGTGCCAGCAGTCTGGAAACAGGGGTTTACAATGAGCAGTTCTTC.

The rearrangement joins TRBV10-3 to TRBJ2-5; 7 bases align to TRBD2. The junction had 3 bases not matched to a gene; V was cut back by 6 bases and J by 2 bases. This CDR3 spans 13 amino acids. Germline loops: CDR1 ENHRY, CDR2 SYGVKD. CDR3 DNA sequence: TGTGCCATCAGCCTAGCGGTACAAGAGACCCAGTACTTC. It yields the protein CAISLAVQETQYF.

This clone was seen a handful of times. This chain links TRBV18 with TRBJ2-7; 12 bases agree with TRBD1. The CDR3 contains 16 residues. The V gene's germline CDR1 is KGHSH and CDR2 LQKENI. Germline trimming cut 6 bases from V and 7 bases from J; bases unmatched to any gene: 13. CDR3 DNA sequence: TGTGCCAGCTCGACCAGACAGGGACAGGGGGCTGGTGAGCAGTACTTC. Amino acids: CASSTRQGQGAGEQYF.

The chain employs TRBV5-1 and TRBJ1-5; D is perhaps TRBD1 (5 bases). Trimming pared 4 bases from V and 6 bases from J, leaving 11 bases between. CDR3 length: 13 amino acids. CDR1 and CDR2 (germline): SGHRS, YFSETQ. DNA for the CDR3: TGCGCCAGCAGCGCGGGGCCCCTTCAGCCCCAGCATTTT. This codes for CASSAGPLQPQHF.

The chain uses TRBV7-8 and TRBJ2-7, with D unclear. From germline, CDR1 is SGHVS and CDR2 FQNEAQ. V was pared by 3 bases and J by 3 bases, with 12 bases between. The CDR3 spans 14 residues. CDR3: CASSFNSASYEQYF. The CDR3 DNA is TGTGCCAGCAGCTTTAACTCGGCCAGCTACGAGCAGTACTTC.